The 6 T cell receptor beta chains listed next were all sequenced from one sample in a study of blood T cell repertoires in COVID-19. Data came from immunoSEQ multiplex PCR; TCRdb stores just in-frame clones and leaves some out. The table has 150,000 to 200,000 clones, more than 75% seen once. The sequenced sample was PBMCs or T cells enriched from blood (not recorded which). Receptors originate from a woman aged 30 to 39 who had recovered from COVID-19.

CDR3 loop: CASRTDSYGYTF. The CDR3 region has the DNA TGTGCCAGCAGGACGGACAGCTATGGCTACACCTTC. This chain links TRBV28 with TRBJ1-2; TRBD1 might be the D (6 bases). The CDR3 is 12 residues long. The V end lost 6 bases, the J end lost 4 bases, and 9 bases lay between the germline ends. CDR1 is MDHEN and CDR2 is SYDVKM in the germline V gene.

At least ten counts were recorded for this clone. The CDR3 is CASSPENYYEQYF. CDR3 nucleotide sequence: TGTGCCAGCTCACCAGAAAACTACTACGAGCAGTACTTC. The chain has TRBV18 and TRBJ2-7; D uncertain. Germline loops: CDR1 KGHSH, CDR2 LQKENI. Trimming pared 2 bases from V and 3 bases from J, leaving 8 bases between. The CDR3 consists of 13 residues.

V is TRBV18 and J is TRBJ2-1; 12 bases line up with TRBD2. Losses at the gene ends were 4 bases for V and 8 bases for J; bases not matched to a gene: 9. Looked up from germline, CDR1 is KGHSH and CDR2 is LQKENI. This CDR3 is built from 16 residues. The CDR3 loop reads CASSLTSGSLVYEQFF. CDR3 DNA: TGTGCCAGCTCACTGACTAGCGGGAGCCTGGTCTATGAGCAGTTCTTC.

The chain is built from TRBV9 and TRBJ2-3, with 12 positions matching TRBD2. J lost 4 bases, V lost 4 bases, and 10 bases had no gene match. CDR3 size: 17 residues. CDR1 is SGDLS and CDR2 is YYNGEE in the germline V gene. The CDR3 region is CASSKNLAGGQADTQYF. As DNA, the CDR3 is TGTGCCAGCAGCAAAAACCTAGCGGGAGGGCAGGCAGATACGCAGTATTTT.

The chain uses TRBV7-9 and TRBJ2-3; 7 bases fit TRBD1. Germline V CDR1 and CDR2: SEHNR, FQNEAQ (reference sequence). This CDR3 spans 15 amino acids. Losses at the gene ends were 4 bases for V and 1 base for J; bases not matched to a gene: 5. This CDR3 reads CASSSDRDRTDTQYF. The CDR3 bases are TGTGCCAGCAGCTCTGACAGGGACCGCACAGATACGCAGTATTTT.

The genes are TRBV7-9 and TRBJ2-3; weak D call: TRBD1 (5 bases). V dropped 4 bases and J dropped 0 bases, with 11 bases sitting between them. The CDR3 runs 15 residues. Germline CDR1 is SEHNR and CDR2 is FQNEAQ (reference sequence). CDR3 amino acids: CASSSITGSTDTQYF. CDR3 nucleotide sequence: TGTGCCAGCAGCTCGATCACAGGCAGCACAGATACGCAGTATTTT.